Listed below are T cell receptor beta chains from one sample, sequenced in a study of blood T cell repertoires in COVID-19. TCRdb keeps only in-frame clones here, not all; method: immunoSEQ multiplex PCR. The sample contains a few hundred thousand clones, more than 75% of which appear only once. The sequenced sample consisted of PBMCs or T cells enriched from blood (not recorded which). These receptors were collected from a woman aged 45-65 years who had been exposed to COVID-19. Each CDR3 is given with its conserved first and last residue. Fields, in order: CDR3 protein, V gene, J gene.

CASSSLAGDYQETQYF	TRBV6-5	TRBJ2-5
CASSEMTSGGIQYF	TRBV2	TRBJ2-4
CASSLPGTGVSPLHF	TRBV13	TRBJ1-6
CASSFRAGGSYNEQFF	TRBV7-9	TRBJ2-1
CASSLEGAEAFF	TRBV5-1	TRBJ1-1
CASSPSTGQGNYGYTF	TRBV18	TRBJ1-2
CASSTEAVRAEAFF	TRBV7-2	TRBJ1-1
CASSIQGAPNTEAFF	TRBV19	TRBJ1-1
CASSPWTAATNEKLFF	TRBV5-1	TRBJ1-4
CASSRTSGGSTGELFF	TRBV28	TRBJ2-2
CASTPGRKVGSYEQYF	TRBV19	TRBJ2-7
CASSLSRFGQPQHF	TRBV27	TRBJ1-5
CSVSPSGFYNEQFF	TRBV29-1	TRBJ2-1
CASTTGGGWETQYF	TRBV6-5	TRBJ2-5